A single T cell receptor (beta chain) is shown here with its context. This CDR3 has 15 amino acids. The germline V gene encodes CDR1 LGHNA and CDR2 YSLEER. The V gene lost 0 bases and the J gene lost 5 bases, with 8 bases spanning the gap. The protocol was immunoSEQ multiplex PCR, while the TCRdb copy is restricted to in-frame clones and leaves out a portion. Among some 250,000 clones listed, approximately 90% were seen once. The record originates from a study of blood T cell repertoires in COVID-19. This chain joins TRBV4-3 and TRBJ1-6, with D tentatively TRBD1 (6 bases). This TCR was sampled from a woman aged 40 to 55 who had recovered from COVID-19. Sequencing used peripheral blood. CDR3 in amino acids: CASSQDPGDNSPLHF. The CDR3 coding sequence is TGCGCCAGCAGCCAAGACCCAGGGGATAATTCACCCCTCCACTTT.